This record covers a single TCR beta chain. Its antigen is as yet unknown. This entry comes from a study of shared clonotypes between healthy human individuals. Study-level points and caveats: Rarefaction revealed incomplete sorted-subset sequencing despite large depth.

Trimming stripped 5 bases from V and 3 bases from J, with 9 bases between. The CDR3 runs 13 residues. Germline V lookup: CDR1 SGHTA, CDR2 FQGNSA. This table comes from immunoSEQ multiplex PCR, and its TCRdb copy is limited to in-frame clones, with some not included. The sample has some 2,000,000 clones, around 95% seen once. The source is a man younger than 35 in good health. What was sequenced was naive CD4+ T cells sorted from blood. Subset of the sample: CD45RA+ positively selected. V and J are TRBV7-2 and TRBJ2-3; D remains ambiguous. The CDR3 region has the DNA TGTGCCAGCAGCCTCGGCAGGACAGATACGCAGTATTTT. The encoded protein is CASSLGRTDTQYF.